One sample yielded the 16 T cell receptor beta chains listed below, sequenced in a study of blood T cell repertoires in COVID-19. TCRdb keeps only in-frame clones here, not all; method: immunoSEQ multiplex PCR. Of some 350,000 clones in the sample, 75% to 90% were seen once. Sequences were obtained from PBMCs or T cells enriched from blood (not recorded which). These receptors came from a man aged 30 to 39 who had recovered from COVID-19.

The chain joins TRBV28 to TRBJ2-1; 7 bases align to TRBD2. The germline V gene has CDR1 MDHEN and CDR2 SYDVKM. There are 18 residues in the CDR3. The trim removed 7 bases at V and 0 bases at J, leaving 15 bases unmatched. As DNA, the CDR3 is TGTGCCAGCACCCATCGTGGGGCTAGCGGTCTCTCCTACAATGAGCAGTTCTTC. Translated, it gives CASTHRGASGLSYNEQFF.

V usage is TRBV2 and J usage is TRBJ2-1; 8 bases agree with TRBD2. Germline CDR1 SNHLY, CDR2 FYNNEI. CDR3 length: 12 amino acids. V gave up 4 bases and J gave up 15 bases; unmatched junction bases: 8. The CDR3 DNA sequence: TGTGCCAGCAGTGCCCTTGGGACTAGATGGTTCTTC. It is translated as CASSALGTRWFF.

The chain has TRBV7-9 and TRBJ2-1, with no clear D. The CDR3 length is 15 residues. Between the trimmed V and J ends, which lost 4 bases and 9 bases, there was a span of 19 bases. Per the germline V gene, CDR1 is SEHNR and CDR2 is FQNEAQ (reference sequence). CDR3 sequence: CASSSSMGPMSEQFF. In DNA form, the CDR3 reads TGTGCCAGCAGCTCCTCGATGGGCCCCATGAGTGAGCAGTTCTTC.

The genes are TRBV7-6 and TRBJ2-2, with 10 bases aligning to TRBD1. The germline V gene encodes CDR1 SGHVS and CDR2 FNYEAQ. Trimming took 5 bases from V and 6 from J; bases not matched to a gene: 3. CDR3 length equals 14 residues. DNA for the CDR3: TGTGCCAGCAGCCAAGGACAGGGGGCCGGGGAGCTGTTTTTT. Residues: CASSQGQGAGELFF.

This chain connects TRBV7-8 to TRBJ2-1; 7 positions match TRBD1. The CDR3 loop spans 13 amino acids. J gave up 4 bases and V 6 bases, and 3 bases lay outside the gene matches. Germline assignment: CDR1 SGHVS and CDR2 FQNEAQ. The CDR3 DNA reads as TGTGCCAGCAGAACAGGGGTTTACAATGAGCAGTTCTTC. Its protein is CASRTGVYNEQFF.

About this clone: One end of the junction does not line up with germline, which may come from a read error. This rearrangement joins TRBV20-1 to TRBJ2-2; possibly TRBD2 for D (5 bases). The germline gives CDR1 DFQATT, CDR2 SNEGSKA (reference sequence). The CDR3 extends over 11 amino acids. The CDR3 here is CSVSLSGKLFF. The CDR3 bases are TGCAGCGTCTCACTATCCGGGAAGCTGTTTTTT.

This chain joins TRBV6-5 and TRBJ1-1, with D perhaps TRBD1 (6 bases). The CDR3 has 14 residues. V was trimmed by 6 bases and J by 4 bases, leaving 15 bases between them. Germline CDR1 and CDR2: MNHEY and SVGAGI. CDR3: CASSPRGRGTEAFF. In DNA, the CDR3 is TGTGCCAGCAGCCCCCGGGGCAGGGGCACTGAAGCTTTCTTT.

The rearrangement uses TRBV27 and TRBJ1-2, with 7 bases aligning to TRBD1. The CDR3 is 13 amino acids. J gave up 6 bases and V 8 bases, and 9 bases lay outside the gene matches. Per germline, CDR1 MNHEY and CDR2 SMNVEV (reference sequence). The CDR3 loop is CASRLKGADGYTF. CDR3 in DNA: TGTGCCAGCCGCTTAAAGGGGGCGGATGGCTACACCTTC.

J is TRBJ1-2 and V is TRBV10-3; the D gene is possibly TRBD1 (6 bases). Germline V CDR1 and CDR2: ENHRY, SYGVKD. Trimming cost V 4 bases and J 3 bases, with 15 bases left between them. This CDR3 is 15 amino acids long. CDR3 DNA sequence: TGTGCCATCAGTGCCGATCGGGGGGCGGACTATGGCTACACCTTC. Encoded protein: CAISADRGADYGYTF.

The chain links TRBV19 to TRBJ2-2; TRBD2 is a possible D gene (7 bases). CDR1 and CDR2 from the germline V gene are LNHDA and SQIVND (reference sequence). CDR3 length equals 17 residues. The V gene lost 3 bases and the J gene lost 7 bases, with 21 bases spanning the gap. The CDR3 loop reads CASSMARGPMGDGELFF. For the CDR3, the DNA is TGTGCCAGTAGTATGGCGCGGGGGCCCATGGGAGACGGGGAGCTGTTTTTT.

This chain uses TRBV6-5 with TRBJ2-5, with D possibly matching TRBD2 (5 bases). Germline V gives CDR1 MNHEY, CDR2 SVGAGI. Trimming took off 2 bases at V and 5 bases at J, with 9 bases between the two ends. The CDR3 consists of 13 residues. The CDR3 protein is CASSYNRGETQYF. The CDR3 DNA is TGTGCCAGCAGTTACAACCGCGGGGAGACCCAGTACTTC.

The table lists this clone with a count of one. The rearrangement uses TRBV28 and TRBJ1-5, with TRBD1 as a possible D gene (6 bases). Germline CDR1 and CDR2: MDHEN and SYDVKM. This CDR3 has 17 residues. V lost 3 bases to trimming and J lost 0 bases, with 15 bases between them. CDR3 in DNA: TGTGCCAGCAGTTTTCTCGGGGGGCAGAATAGCAATCAGCCCCAGCATTTT. Amino acids: CASSFLGGQNSNQPQHF.

The chain has TRBV6-1 and TRBJ1-6; 8 nucleotides agree with TRBD1. The CDR3 consists of 18 residues. Germline CDR1 MNHNS, CDR2 SASEGT. The trim removed 4 bases at V and 7 bases at J, leaving 15 bases unmatched. CDR3 sequence reads: CASSVSLTWTGLNSPLHF. Here the CDR3 DNA reads TGTGCCAGCAGTGTATCGTTAACATGGACAGGGCTAAATTCACCCCTCCACTTT.

This chain links TRBV12-3 or TRBV12-4 with TRBJ2-3; D is undetermined. V lost 5 bases to trimming and J lost 7 bases, with 10 bases between them. CDR3 size: 12 residues. CDR3 nucleotides: TGTGCCAGCAGTGCGACTCCACATACGCAGTATTTT. This sequence encodes CASSATPHTQYF.

The CDR3 DNA reads TGCGCCAGCAGCCAACGGGATTCTGAAGCTTTCTTT. It codes for CASSQRDSEAFF. V and J are TRBV4-1 and TRBJ1-1; D gene uncertain. CDR3 length: 12 residues. The V gene's germline CDR1 is MGHRA and CDR2 YSYEKL. V was pared by 2 bases and J by 6 bases, with 7 bases between.

The chain has TRBV5-1 and TRBJ1-6; TRBD1 matches at 8 bases. With V trimmed by 3 bases and J by 10 bases, 6 bases remained unmatched. The CDR3 has 14 residues. The germline V gene encodes CDR1 SGHRS and CDR2 YFSETQ. DNA of the CDR3: TGCGCCAGCAGCTCTGACAGGGGCGGGTCACCCCTCCACTTT. Amino acid sequence: CASSSDRGGSPLHF.